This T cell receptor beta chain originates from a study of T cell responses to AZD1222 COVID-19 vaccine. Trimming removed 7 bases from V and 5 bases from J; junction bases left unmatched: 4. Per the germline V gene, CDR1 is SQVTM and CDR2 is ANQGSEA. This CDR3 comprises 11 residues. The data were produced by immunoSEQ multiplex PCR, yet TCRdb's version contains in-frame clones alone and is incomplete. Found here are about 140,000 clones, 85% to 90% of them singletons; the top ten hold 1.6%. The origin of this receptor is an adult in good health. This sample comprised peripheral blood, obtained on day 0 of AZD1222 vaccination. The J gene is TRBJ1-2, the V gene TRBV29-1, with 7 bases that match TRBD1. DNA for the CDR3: TGCAGCGACGGGACAGAGTATGGCTACACCTTC. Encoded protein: CSDGTEYGYTF.